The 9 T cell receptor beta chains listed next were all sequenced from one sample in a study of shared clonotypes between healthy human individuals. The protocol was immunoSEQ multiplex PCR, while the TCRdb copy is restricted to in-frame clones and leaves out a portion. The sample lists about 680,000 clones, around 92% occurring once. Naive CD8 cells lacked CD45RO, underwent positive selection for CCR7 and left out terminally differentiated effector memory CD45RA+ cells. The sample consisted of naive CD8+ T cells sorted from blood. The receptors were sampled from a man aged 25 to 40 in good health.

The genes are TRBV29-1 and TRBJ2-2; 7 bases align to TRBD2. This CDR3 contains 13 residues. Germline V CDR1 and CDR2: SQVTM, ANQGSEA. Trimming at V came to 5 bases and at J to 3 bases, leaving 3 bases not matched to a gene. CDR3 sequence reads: CSVKRDDTGELFF. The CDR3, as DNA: TGCAGCGTTAAGCGGGACGACACCGGGGAGCTGTTTTTT.

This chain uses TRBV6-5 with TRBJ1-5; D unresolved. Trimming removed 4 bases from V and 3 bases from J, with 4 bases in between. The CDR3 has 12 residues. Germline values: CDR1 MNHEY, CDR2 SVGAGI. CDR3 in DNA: TGTGCCAGCAGTTCCCTCAATCAGCCCCAGCATTTT. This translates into CASSSLNQPQHF.

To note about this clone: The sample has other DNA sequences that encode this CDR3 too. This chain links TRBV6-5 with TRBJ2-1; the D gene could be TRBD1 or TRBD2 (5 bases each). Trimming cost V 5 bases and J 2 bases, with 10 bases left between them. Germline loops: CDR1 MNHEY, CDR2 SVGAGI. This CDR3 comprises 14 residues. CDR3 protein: CASSPGTAYNEQFF. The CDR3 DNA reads TGTGCCAGCAGTCCCGGGACGGCCTACAATGAGCAGTTCTTC.

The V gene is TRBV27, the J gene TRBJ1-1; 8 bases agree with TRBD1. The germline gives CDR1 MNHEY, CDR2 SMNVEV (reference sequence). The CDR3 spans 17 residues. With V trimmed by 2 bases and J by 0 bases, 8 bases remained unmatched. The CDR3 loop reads CASSLRYRGSLNTEAFF. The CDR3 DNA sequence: TGTGCCAGCAGTTTACGGTACAGGGGGTCTCTGAACACTGAAGCTTTCTTT.

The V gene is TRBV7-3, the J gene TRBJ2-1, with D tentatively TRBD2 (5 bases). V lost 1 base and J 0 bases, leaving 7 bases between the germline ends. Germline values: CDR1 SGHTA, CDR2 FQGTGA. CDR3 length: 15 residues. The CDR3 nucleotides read TGTGCCAGCAGCTTAAGGGAGAGCTCCTACAATGAGCAGTTCTTC. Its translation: CASSLRESSYNEQFF.

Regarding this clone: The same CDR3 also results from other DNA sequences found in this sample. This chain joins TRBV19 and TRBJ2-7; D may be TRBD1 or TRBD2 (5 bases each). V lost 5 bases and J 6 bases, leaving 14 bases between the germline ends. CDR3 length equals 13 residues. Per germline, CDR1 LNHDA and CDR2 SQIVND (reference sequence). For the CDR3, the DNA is TGTGCCAGTAGTCCGGGGCTAGATGGCGAGCAGTACTTC. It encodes CASSPGLDGEQYF.

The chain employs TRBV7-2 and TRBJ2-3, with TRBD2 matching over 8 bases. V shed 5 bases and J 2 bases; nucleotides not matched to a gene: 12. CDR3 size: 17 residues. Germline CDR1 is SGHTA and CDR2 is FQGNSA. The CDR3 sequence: CASSLPGQREYTDTQYF. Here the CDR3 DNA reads TGTGCCAGCAGCCTCCCCGGGCAGCGGGAGTACACAGATACGCAGTATTTT.

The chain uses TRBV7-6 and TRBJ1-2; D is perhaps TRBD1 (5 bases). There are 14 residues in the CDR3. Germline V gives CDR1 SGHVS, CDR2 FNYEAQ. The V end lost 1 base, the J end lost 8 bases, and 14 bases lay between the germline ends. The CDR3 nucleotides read TGTGCCAGCAGCTTAGGGAAGGGGCCCCACGGCTACACCTTC. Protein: CASSLGKGPHGYTF.

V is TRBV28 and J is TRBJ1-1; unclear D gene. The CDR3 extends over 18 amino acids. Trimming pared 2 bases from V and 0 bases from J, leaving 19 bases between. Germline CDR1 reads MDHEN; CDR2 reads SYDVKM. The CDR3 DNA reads TGTGCCAGCAGTTTAGCTGGACCCGGGTCGAGTTTGAACACTGAAGCTTTCTTT. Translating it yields CASSLAGPGSSLNTEAFF.